Reported below is one T cell receptor (beta chain). Its antigen is unidentified. This entry belongs to a study of OX40 agonist ivuxolimab in advanced cancers. As for the study in general: Administration of intravenous ivuxolimab to patients occurred every 2 weeks at 0.01 to 10 mg/kg.

The sampling schedule covered blood at baseline, cycle 4 day 1, and cycle 7 day 1. Whole-study findings and limits: There were also nonresponders showing low normalized T-cell clonal expansion.

TCRdb's table, derived via immunoSEQ multiplex PCR, lists solely in-frame clones and lacks some. The table records about 26,000 clones, nearly 80% of them present only once. V was clipped by 4 bases and J by 6 bases; unmatched bases: 8. In germline, CDR1 is SGDLS, CDR2 YYNGEE. CDR3 length: 15 amino acids. The receptor comes from an adult with an advanced solid tumor such as melanoma, head and neck, liver or kidney cancer. The sequences come from CD4+ or CD8+ T cells sorted from blood, collected in a trial of the OX40 agonist ivuxolimab. The chain couples TRBV9 to TRBJ2-7; TRBD2 aligns across 12 bases. CDR3 protein: CASSTPTSGGFEQYF. Written as DNA, the CDR3 is TGTGCCAGCAGCACTCCGACTAGCGGGGGTTTCGAGCAGTACTTC.